This T cell receptor (beta chain) was sequenced in a study of CD8+ T cells in alopecia areata. A word on this clone: As yet, its antigen is unknown.

The CDR3 runs to 11 residues. V was pared by 5 bases and J by 5 bases, with 6 bases between. Per germline, CDR1 SNHLY and CDR2 FYNNEI. Regarding the study as a whole: Scalp samples also yield sequences of resident alphabeta T cells from normal skin. Lesional scalp exceeded normal scalp in clonality, especially in alopecia totalis/universalis. Sharing of TCRs across patients appeared less clear than in mice, possibly for HLA-related reasons.

TCR sequencing used cDNA made by reverse transcription of extracted RNA. Generated by immunoSEQ multiplex PCR, the TCRdb table keeps only in-frame clones and is missing some. In the table there are 100,000 to 120,000 clones, 45% to 60% of which are singletons. The genes are TRBV2 and TRBJ1-2; no reliable D call. The sequence was obtained from a human donor with alopecia areata. The specimen sequenced was NKG2D-low CD8+ T cells sorted from blood. In DNA form, the CDR3 reads TGTGCCAGCAGTAGACTGTATGGCTACACCTTC. Its protein product is CASSRLYGYTF.